This T cell receptor (beta chain) was documented in a study of OX40 agonist ivuxolimab in advanced cancers. Study overall: Intravenous ivuxolimab at 0.01 to 10 mg/kg was given to patients every 2 weeks. Patients with hepatocellular carcinoma, melanoma, renal cell or head and neck cancer made up the dose-escalation patients.

Produced via immunoSEQ multiplex PCR; TCRdb's table is partial and in-frame only. The sample contains tens of thousands of clones, 91% of which appear only once. Germline V gene sequence: CDR1 MDHEN, CDR2 SYDVKM. This CDR3 comprises 13 residues. The V end lost 1 base, the J end lost 7 bases, and 10 bases lay between the germline ends. Samples of blood were obtained at baseline, on cycle 4 day 1, and on cycle 7 day 1. V usage is TRBV28 and J usage is TRBJ2-5; D is unclear. This receptor was identified in an adult with an advanced solid tumor such as melanoma, head and neck, liver or kidney cancer. This sample comprised CD4+ or CD8+ T cells sorted from blood, obtained in a trial of the OX40 agonist ivuxolimab. CDR3 loop: CASSLLAPGTQYF. The CDR3 DNA reads TGTGCCAGCAGTTTATTGGCCCCGGGGACCCAGTACTTC. Combining the CDR3 with reference TRBV28 and TRBJ2-5 gives the whole variable domain DVKVTQSSRYLVKRTGEKVFLECVQDMDHENMFWYRQDPGLGLRLIYFSYDVKMKEKGDIPEGYSVSREKKERFSLILESASTNQTSMYLCASSLLAPGTQYFGPGTRLLVL.